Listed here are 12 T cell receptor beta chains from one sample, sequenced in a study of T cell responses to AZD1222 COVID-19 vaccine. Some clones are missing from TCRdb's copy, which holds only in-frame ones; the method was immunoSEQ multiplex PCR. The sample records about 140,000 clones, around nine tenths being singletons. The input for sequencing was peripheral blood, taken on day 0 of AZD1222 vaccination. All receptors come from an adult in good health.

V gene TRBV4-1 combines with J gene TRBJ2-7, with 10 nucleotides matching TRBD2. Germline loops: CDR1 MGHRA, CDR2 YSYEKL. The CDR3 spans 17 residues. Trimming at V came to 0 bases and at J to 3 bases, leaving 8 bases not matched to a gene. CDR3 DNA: TGCGCCAGCAGCCAAGAAGTCCGGCTAGCGGGAGACTACGAGCAGTACTTC. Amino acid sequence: CASSQEVRLAGDYEQYF.

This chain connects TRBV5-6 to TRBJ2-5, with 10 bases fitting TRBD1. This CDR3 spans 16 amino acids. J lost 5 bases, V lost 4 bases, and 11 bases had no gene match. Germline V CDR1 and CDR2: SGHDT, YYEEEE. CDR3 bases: TGTGCCAGCAGCCAGAGATTGACAGGGGGCAGGGAGACCCAGTACTTC. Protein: CASSQRLTGGRETQYF.

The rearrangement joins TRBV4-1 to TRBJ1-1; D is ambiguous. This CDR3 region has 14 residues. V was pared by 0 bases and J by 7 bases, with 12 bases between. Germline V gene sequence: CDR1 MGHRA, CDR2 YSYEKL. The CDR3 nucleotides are TGCGCCAGCAGCCAAGATTCGGCAGAGAGTGAAGCTTTCTTT. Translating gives CASSQDSAESEAFF.

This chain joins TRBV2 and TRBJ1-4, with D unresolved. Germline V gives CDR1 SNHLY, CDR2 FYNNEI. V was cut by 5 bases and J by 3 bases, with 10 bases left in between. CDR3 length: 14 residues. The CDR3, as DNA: TGTGCCAGCAGTTTAGGGAACTCTAATGAAAAACTGTTTTTT. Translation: CASSLGNSNEKLFF.

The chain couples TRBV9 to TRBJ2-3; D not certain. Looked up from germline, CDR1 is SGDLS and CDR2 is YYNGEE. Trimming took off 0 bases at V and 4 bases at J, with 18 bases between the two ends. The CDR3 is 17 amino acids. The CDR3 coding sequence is TGTGCCAGCAGCGTAGGAGGCTCCTCTGTTGGGTCAGATACGCAGTATTTT. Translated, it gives CASSVGGSSVGSDTQYF.

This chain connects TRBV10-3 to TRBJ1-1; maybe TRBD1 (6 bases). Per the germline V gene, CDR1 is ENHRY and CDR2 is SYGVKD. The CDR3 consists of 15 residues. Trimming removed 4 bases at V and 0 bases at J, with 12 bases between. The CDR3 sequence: CAISAYRDMNTEAFF. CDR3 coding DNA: TGTGCCATCAGTGCCTACAGGGATATGAACACTGAAGCTTTCTTT.

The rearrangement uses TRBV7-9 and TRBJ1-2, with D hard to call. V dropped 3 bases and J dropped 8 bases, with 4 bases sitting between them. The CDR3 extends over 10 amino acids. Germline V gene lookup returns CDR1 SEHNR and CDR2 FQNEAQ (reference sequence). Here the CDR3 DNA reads TGTGCCAGCAGCTTGGCCGGCTACACCTTC. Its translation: CASSLAGYTF.

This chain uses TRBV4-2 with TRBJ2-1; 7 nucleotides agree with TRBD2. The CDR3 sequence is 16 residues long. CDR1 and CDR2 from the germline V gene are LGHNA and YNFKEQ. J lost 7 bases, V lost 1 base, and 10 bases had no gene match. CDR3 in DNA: TGTGCCAGCAGCCAAGTCAGTGGGGGGGTGGAAAATGAGCAGTTCTTC. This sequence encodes CASSQVSGGVENEQFF.

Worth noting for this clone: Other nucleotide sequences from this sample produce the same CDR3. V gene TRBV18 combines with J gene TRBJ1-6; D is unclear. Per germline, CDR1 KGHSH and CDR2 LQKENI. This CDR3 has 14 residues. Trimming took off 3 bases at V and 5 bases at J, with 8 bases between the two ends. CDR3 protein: CASSPVTDNSPLHF. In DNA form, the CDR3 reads TGTGCCAGCTCACCGGTGACGGATAATTCACCCCTCCACTTT.

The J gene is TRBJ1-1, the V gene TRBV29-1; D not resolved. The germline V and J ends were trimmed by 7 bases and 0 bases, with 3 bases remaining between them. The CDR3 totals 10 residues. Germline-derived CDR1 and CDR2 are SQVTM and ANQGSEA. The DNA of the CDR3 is TGCAGCGCCCTGAACACTGAAGCTTTCTTT. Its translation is CSALNTEAFF.

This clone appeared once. Here the CDR3 DNA reads TGTGCCAGCAGTCCGACCCGGGACATATGGTATGGCTACACCTTC. It specifies CASSPTRDIWYGYTF. The rearrangement uses TRBV27 and TRBJ1-2; weak D call: TRBD1 (6 bases). Germline assignment: CDR1 MNHEY and CDR2 SMNVEV (reference sequence). V was trimmed by 5 bases and J by 5 bases, leaving 18 bases between them. The CDR3 runs to 15 residues.

This chain's CDR3 is CASSRRTDDGYTF. The CDR3 nucleotides are TGTGCCAGCAGCCGACGGACCGATGATGGCTACACCTTC. The chain has TRBV5-4 and TRBJ1-2; D remains unclear. V shed 4 bases and J shed 6 bases, with 13 bases lying between them. Germline V CDR1 and CDR2: SGHNT, YYREEE (reference sequence). This CDR3 contains 13 residues.